This paragraph reports one T cell receptor (beta chain). These data originate in a study of Graves' ophthalmopathy and Graves' hyperthyroidism. The TCR beta CDR3 regions underwent amplification from RNA transcripts. Scientists carried out first-round RT-PCR using HTBI primers and then a second-round multiplex PCR. In TCRdb, the multiplex PCR reads were re-called with MiXCR into one record per CDR3 protein. The repertoire has over 150,000 distinct CDR3 sequences, 30% to 45% of them found once; the top ten carry 5.8%. Moderate-to-severe activity, with CAS ≥3, NOSPECS ≥4 and duration under 3 months, characterized the donors with ophthalmopathy. The germline CDR1 and CDR2 sequences are SGHTA and FQGTGA. CDR3 length equals 16 residues. The ends lost 5 bases at V and 7 bases at J; junction bases unmatched: 15.

The chain couples TRBV7-3 to TRBJ2-5, with 8 bases that match TRBD1. The sample taken for sequencing was peripheral blood. This receptor was obtained from a woman aged 40 to 50 with Graves' ophthalmopathy. CDR3 protein: CASSPGTGLLDRTQYF. The CDR3 DNA reads as TGTGCCAGCAGCCCGGGGACAGGTCTGCTTGATAGGACCCAGTACTTC.